The 10 T cell receptor beta chains below all came from one sample that was sequenced in a study of molecular identifiers for immune sequencing clone quantification. TCRdb reanalysed the PCR reads using MiXCR and keeps one entry per CDR3 protein. The data contain under 650,000 distinct CDR3 sequences, 15% to 20% of them singletons. Sequencing used naive CD8+ T cells from blood, with Jurkat cell RNA spiked in. Specified subset: FACS-sorted CD8+CD4-CCR7+CD45RA+ naive T cells. The receptors come from a human donor in good health. Some libraries in this study had Jurkat cell RNA spiked in.

The gene calls are TRBV9 and TRBJ2-1, with a possible D match to TRBD2 (6 bases). The CDR3 spans 17 residues. The V and J ends lost 3 bases and 5 bases respectively, with 21 bases between them. Germline assignment: CDR1 SGDLS and CDR2 YYNGEE. This CDR3 reads CASSAGERARPHNEQFF. In nucleotides, the CDR3 is TGTGCCAGCAGCGCGGGGGAGCGTGCTCGACCCCACAATGAGCAGTTCTTC.

This clonotype was found a few times. This chain links TRBV9 with TRBJ1-5; 8 nucleotides agree with TRBD1. Germline CDR1 SGDLS, CDR2 YYNGEE. The CDR3 length is 12 residues. V lost 6 bases to trimming and J lost 5 bases; unmatched junction nucleotides: 1. CDR3 coding DNA: TGTGCCAGCACACAGGGGGATCAGCCCCAGCATTTT. This gives the protein CASTQGDQPQHF.

This clonotype was recorded only once. This may be a read error: a much more frequent sequence differs by one nucleotide. Written as DNA, the CDR3 is TGTGTCAGCAGCGTAGGTGGGGGGCGTAGTACTGAAGCTTTCTTT. Encoded protein: CVSSVGGGRSTEAFF. J is TRBJ1-1 and V is TRBV9; tentative D call: TRBD1 (6 bases). The CDR3 spans 15 residues. Germline CDR1 and CDR2: SGDLS and YYNGEE.

The rearrangement uses TRBV10-3 and TRBJ2-3, with TRBD2 matching 7 bases. The junction had 12 bases not matched to a gene; V was cut back by 2 bases and J by 4 bases. Germline assignment: CDR1 ENHRY and CDR2 SYGVKD. The CDR3 has 17 amino acids. CDR3 coding DNA: TGTGCCATCAGTGAGGGCCGTGGGCGGGAGATGTCAGATACGCAGTATTTT. The encoded protein is CAISEGRGREMSDTQYF.

To note about this clonotype: A read error is possible here, since a much larger clone lies one base away. The chain links TRBV6-2 or TRBV6-3 to TRBJ1-2; 7 nucleotides align to TRBD1. Unmatched junction bases numbered 14, after V lost 6 bases and J lost 4 bases. The CDR3 extends over 16 amino acids. Germline assignment: CDR1 MNHEY and CDR2 SVGEGT. The CDR3 DNA follows: TGTGCCAGCAGCTGGGACAGTACTCAAGCTAGCTATGGCTACACCTTC. Protein product: CASSWDSTQASYGYTF.

This clonotype has a count of ten or more. The V and J genes are TRBV27 and TRBJ2-1, with unresolved D. Germline V gene lookup returns CDR1 MNHEY and CDR2 SMNVEV (reference sequence). This CDR3 comprises 15 residues. The V end was cut by 2 bases, the J end by 5 bases, with 13 bases between. CDR3 bases: TGTGCCAGCAGTTTAATGCGTCAGAGAGACAATGAGCAGTTCTTC. It specifies CASSLMRQRDNEQFF.

This chain joins TRBV12-3 or TRBV12-4 and TRBJ1-3, with D possibly being TRBD1 (6 bases). V lost 3 bases, J lost 0 bases, and 15 bases lay in between. This CDR3 comprises 17 residues. The CDR3 is CASSLYRQARSGNTIYF. The DNA for the CDR3 is TGTGCCAGCAGTTTGTATCGACAGGCCCGCTCTGGAAACACCATATATTTT.

The chain uses TRBV19 and TRBJ1-1; the D gene is possibly TRBD1 (6 bases). V shed 3 bases and J shed 4 bases, with 18 bases lying between them. This CDR3 is 16 amino acids long. Germline CDR1 and CDR2: LNHDA and SQIVND (reference sequence). The CDR3 sequence: CASSMGWGQLSTEAFF. The CDR3 DNA reads TGTGCCAGTAGTATGGGGTGGGGGCAGCTGAGCACTGAAGCTTTCTTT.

This clonotype was observed once. The CDR3 ends on some other residue instead of the conserved phenylalanine or tryptophan, so this is likely a read error. The chain couples TRBV5-3 to TRBJ2-7; maybe TRBD2 (5 bases). TRBV5-3 is given ORF status, its function remaining uncertain. The CDR3 has 13 amino acids. The CDR3 reads CASSFEGSEEQYL. DNA of the CDR3: TGTGCCAGCAGCTTTGAGGGATCGGAAGAGCAGTACCTC.

This clonotype was picked up a small number of times. One junction end does not reproduce the germline sequence, and a read error may be involved. The genes are TRBV4-3 and TRBJ1-4; D is perhaps TRBD1 (5 bases). This CDR3 comprises 13 residues. From germline, CDR1 is LGHNA and CDR2 YSLEER. The CDR3 nucleotides read TGCGCCAGCAGCCGGTCAGGGAGGGAAAAACTGTCTTTT. Translated, it gives CASSRSGREKLSF.